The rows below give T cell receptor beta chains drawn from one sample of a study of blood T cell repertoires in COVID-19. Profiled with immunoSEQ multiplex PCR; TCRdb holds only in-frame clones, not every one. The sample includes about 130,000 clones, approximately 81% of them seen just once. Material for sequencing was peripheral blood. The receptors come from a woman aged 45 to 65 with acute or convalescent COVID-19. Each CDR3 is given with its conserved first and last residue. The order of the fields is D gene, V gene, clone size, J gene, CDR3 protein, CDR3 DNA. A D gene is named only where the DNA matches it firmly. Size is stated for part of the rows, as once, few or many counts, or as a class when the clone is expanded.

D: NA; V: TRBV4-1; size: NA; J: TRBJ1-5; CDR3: CASSQDMRPGYQPQHF; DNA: TGCGCCAGCAGCCAAGATATGAGGCCGGGATATCAGCCCCAGCATTTT
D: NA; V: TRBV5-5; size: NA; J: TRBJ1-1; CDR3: CASTIRGARDTEAFF; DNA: TGTGCCAGCACAATCCGGGGGGCCCGAGACACTGAAGCTTTCTTT
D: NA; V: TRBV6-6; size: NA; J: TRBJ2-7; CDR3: CASSYSRNSYEQYF; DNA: TGTGCCAGCAGTTACTCGAGGAACTCCTACGAGCAGTACTTC
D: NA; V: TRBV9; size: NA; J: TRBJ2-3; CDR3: CASNHGGPGDTQYF; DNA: TGTGCCAGCAACCACGGAGGGCCCGGAGATACGCAGTATTTT
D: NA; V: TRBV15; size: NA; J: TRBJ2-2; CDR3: CATSRDLGGADTGELFF; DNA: TGTGCCACCAGCAGAGATCTTGGGGGGGCCGACACCGGGGAGCTGTTTTTT
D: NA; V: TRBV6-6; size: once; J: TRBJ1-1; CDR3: CASSSGGGGGAFF; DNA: TGTGCCAGCAGTTCCGGCGGCGGTGGCGGAGCTTTCTTT
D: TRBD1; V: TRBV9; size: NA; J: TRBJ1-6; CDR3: CASTRSGTENNSPLHF; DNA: TGTGCCAGCACCCGTTCCGGGACAGAGAATAATTCACCCCTCCACTTT
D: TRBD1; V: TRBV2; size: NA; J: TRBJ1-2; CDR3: CASSKETGGSDGYTF; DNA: TGTGCCAGCAGTAAAGAGACAGGGGGATCGGATGGCTACACCTTC
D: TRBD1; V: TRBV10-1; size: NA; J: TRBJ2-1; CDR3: CASSDGTAYNEQFF; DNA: TGCGCCAGCAGTGATGGGACAGCATACAATGAGCAGTTCTTC
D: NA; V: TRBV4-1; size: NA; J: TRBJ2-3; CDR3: CASSQDGGSTDTQYF; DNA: TGCGCCAGCAGCCAAGACGGGGGTAGCACAGATACGCAGTATTTT
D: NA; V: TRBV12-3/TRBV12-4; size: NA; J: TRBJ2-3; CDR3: CASSPEVGDTQYF; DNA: TGTGCCAGCAGCCCGGAGGTTGGAGATACGCAGTATTTT
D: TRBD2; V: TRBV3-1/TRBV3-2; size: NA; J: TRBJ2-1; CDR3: CASKSREGYEQFF; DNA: TGTGCCAGCAAGTCTCGGGAGGGGTATGAGCAGTTCTTC
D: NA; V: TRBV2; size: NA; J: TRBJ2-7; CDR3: CASTKSGYEQYF; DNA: TGTGCCAGCACCAAGAGCGGTTACGAGCAGTACTTC
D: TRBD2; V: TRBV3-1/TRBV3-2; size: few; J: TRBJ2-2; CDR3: CASSQETGGYAGELFF; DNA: TGTGCCAGCAGCCAAGAAACGGGAGGTTATGCCGGGGAGCTGTTTTTT
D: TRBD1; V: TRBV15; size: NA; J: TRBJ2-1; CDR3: CATSREGGVRNEQFF; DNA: TGTGCCACCAGCAGAGAAGGGGGCGTGAGGAATGAGCAGTTCTTC
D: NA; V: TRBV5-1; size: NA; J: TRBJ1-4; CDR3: CASSLGSVPNEKLFF; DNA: TGCGCCAGCAGCTTGGGGAGCGTTCCTAATGAAAAACTGTTTTTT
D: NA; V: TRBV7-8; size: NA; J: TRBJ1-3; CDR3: CASSLLDRRLSGNTIYF; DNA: TGTGCCAGCAGCTTACTCGACAGGCGGCTCTCTGGAAACACCATATATTTT
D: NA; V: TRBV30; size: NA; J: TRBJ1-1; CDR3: CACPSGEMNTEAFF; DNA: TGTGCCTGTCCGTCGGGGGAGATGAACACTGAAGCTTTCTTT
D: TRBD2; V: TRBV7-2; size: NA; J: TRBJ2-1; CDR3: CASSLGWGGSSEQFF; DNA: TGTGCCAGCAGCTTAGGGTGGGGGGGTAGCAGTGAGCAGTTCTTC
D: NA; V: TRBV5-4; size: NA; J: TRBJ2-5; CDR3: CASSLFAGKETQYF; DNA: TGTGCCAGCAGCTTGTTTGCGGGTAAAGAGACCCAGTACTTC
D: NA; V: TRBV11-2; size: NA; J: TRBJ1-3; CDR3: CASSPQQGGGYTIYF; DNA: TGTGCCAGCAGCCCCCAGCAGGGAGGCGGGTACACCATATATTTT
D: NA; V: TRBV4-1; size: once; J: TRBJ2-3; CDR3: CASSHRRGREFTDTQYF; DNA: TGCGCCAGCAGCCACCGTCGAGGCAGAGAATTCACAGATACGCAGTATTTT
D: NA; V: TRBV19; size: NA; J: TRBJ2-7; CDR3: CASSQGKTYEQYF; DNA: TGTGCCAGTAGCCAGGGAAAGACCTACGAGCAGTACTTC
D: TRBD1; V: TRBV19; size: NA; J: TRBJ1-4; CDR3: CASTDRVDEKLFF; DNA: TGTGCCAGTACTGACAGGGTAGATGAAAAACTGTTTTTT
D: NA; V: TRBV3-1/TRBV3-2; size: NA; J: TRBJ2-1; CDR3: CASSHAGASSYNEQFF; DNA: TGTGCCAGCAGCCACGCGGGGGCCTCCTCCTACAATGAGCAGTTCTTC
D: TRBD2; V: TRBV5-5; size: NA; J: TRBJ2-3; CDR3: CASSRGTSGNTDTQYF; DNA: TGTGCCAGCAGCAGAGGGACTAGCGGGAACACAGATACGCAGTATTTT
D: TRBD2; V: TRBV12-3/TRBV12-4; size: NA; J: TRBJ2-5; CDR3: CASSSGGETQYF; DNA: TGTGCCAGCAGCTCGGGGGGAGAGACCCAGTACTTC
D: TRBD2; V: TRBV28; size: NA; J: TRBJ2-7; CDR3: CASNEREGLYEQYF; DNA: TGTGCCAGCAACGAGCGGGAGGGCCTTTACGAGCAGTACTTC
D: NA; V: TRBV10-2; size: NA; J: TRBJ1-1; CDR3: CASNTGSTEAFF; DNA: TGCGCCAGCAATACAGGGAGCACTGAAGCTTTCTTT
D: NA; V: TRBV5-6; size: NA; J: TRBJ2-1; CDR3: CASSFDPRGNEQFF; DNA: TGTGCCAGCAGCTTCGACCCGCGGGGCAATGAGCAGTTCTTC
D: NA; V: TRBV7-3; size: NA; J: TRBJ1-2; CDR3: CASSPRPDTYAYGYTF; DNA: TGTGCCAGCAGCCCTCGACCTGACACCTATGCCTATGGCTACACCTTC
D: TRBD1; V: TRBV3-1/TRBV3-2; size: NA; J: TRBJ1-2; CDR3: CASSQGPQGARGYTF; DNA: TGTGCCAGCAGCCAAGGACCACAGGGGGCGCGAGGCTACACCTTC
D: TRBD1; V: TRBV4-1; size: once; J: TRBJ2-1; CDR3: CASSQSGGAYNEQFF; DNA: TGCGCCAGCAGCCAGTCAGGGGGCGCGTACAATGAGCAGTTCTTC
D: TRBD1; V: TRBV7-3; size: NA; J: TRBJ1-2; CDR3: CASSLITGGGYTF; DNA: TGTGCCAGCAGCTTAATTACAGGGGGAGGCTACACCTTC
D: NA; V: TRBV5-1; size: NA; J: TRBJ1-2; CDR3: CASRTLSGSGYGYTF; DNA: TGCGCCAGCAGGACCCTTAGCGGGTCGGGCTATGGCTACACCTTC
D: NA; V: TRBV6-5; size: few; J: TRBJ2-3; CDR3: CASREAGRTDTQYF; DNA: TGTGCCAGCAGGGAGGCGGGACGCACAGATACGCAGTATTTT
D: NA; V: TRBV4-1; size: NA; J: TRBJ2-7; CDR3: CASSRFAISQVIGQYF; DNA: TGCGCCAGCAGCCGTTTTGCAATCTCCCAGGTCATAGGGCAGTACTTC
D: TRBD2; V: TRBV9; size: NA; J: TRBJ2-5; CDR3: CASSPRTSLQETQYF; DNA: TGTGCCAGCAGCCCCCGGACTAGCCTCCAAGAGACCCAGTACTTC
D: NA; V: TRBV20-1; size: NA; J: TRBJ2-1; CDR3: CSADYVNEQFF; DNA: TGCAGTGCTGACTACGTAAATGAGCAGTTCTTC
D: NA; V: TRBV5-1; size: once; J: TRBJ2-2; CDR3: CASRGRWPNTGELFF; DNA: TGCGCCAGCAGGGGGAGGTGGCCGAACACCGGGGAGCTGTTTTTT
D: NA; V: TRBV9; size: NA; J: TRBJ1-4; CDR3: CASSLSSTNEKLFF; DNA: TGTGCCAGCAGCCTGAGTTCAACTAATGAAAAACTGTTTTTT
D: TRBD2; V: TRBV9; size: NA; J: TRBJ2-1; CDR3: CASSVATWASGRDEQFF; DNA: TGTGCCAGCAGCGTAGCTACGTGGGCTAGCGGGAGGGATGAGCAGTTCTTC
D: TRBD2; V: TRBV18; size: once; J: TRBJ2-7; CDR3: CASSANEGTSGALF; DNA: TGTGCCAGCTCAGCAAACGAAGGGACTAGCGGGGCCCTATTC